A single TCR beta chain is shown here with its context. The antigen is not known. In the naive CD8 group, cells lacked CD45RO and were positively selected for CCR7, so terminally differentiated effector memory CD45RA+ cells were left out. This entry comes from a study of shared clonotypes between healthy human individuals. Background on the study: CD4 naive cells filled three plates per donor, CD4 memory three, CD8 naive two and CD8 memory one.

CDR3 length equals 15 residues. With 4 bases clipped from V and 3 bases from J, the junction kept 6 bases outside the gene matches. Germline lookup yields CDR1 SGHDT and CDR2 YYEEEE. General study findings and limits: When compared with the clonotypes that were shared by all four sorted-subset donors, the non-shared clonotypes turned out to have lower generation probabilities.

The data were produced by immunoSEQ multiplex PCR, yet TCRdb's version contains in-frame clones alone and is incomplete. The sample shows roughly 810,000 clones, approximately 96% of them seen only once. V usage is TRBV5-6 and J usage is TRBJ2-5; 10 nucleotides agree with TRBD2. The clonotype originates from a man between 25 and 39 years old in good health. Sample: naive CD8+ T cells sorted from blood. The CDR3 sequence is CASSPDGLAEETQYF. Here the CDR3 DNA reads TGTGCCAGCAGCCCCGACGGACTAGCGGAAGAGACCCAGTACTTC.